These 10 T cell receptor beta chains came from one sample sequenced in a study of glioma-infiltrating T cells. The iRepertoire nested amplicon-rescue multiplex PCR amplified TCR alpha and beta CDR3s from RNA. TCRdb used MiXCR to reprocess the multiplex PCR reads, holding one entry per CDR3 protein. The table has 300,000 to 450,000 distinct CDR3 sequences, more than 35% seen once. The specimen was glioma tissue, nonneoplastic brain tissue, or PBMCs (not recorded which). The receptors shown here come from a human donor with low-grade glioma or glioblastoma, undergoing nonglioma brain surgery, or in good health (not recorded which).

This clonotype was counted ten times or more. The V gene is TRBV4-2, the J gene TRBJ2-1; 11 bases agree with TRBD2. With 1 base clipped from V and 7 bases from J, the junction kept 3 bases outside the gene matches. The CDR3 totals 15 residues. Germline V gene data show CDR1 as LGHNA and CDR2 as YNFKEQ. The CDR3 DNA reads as TGTGCCAGCAGCCAAGTAGCGGGAGGGAGAAATGAGCAGTTCTTC. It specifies CASSQVAGGRNEQFF.

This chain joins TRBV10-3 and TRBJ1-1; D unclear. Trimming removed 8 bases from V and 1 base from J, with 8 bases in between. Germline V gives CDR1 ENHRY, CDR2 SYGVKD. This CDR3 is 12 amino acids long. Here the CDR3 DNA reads TGTGCCATCTCCCTGGGGAACACTGAAGCTTTCTTT. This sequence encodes CAISLGNTEAFF.

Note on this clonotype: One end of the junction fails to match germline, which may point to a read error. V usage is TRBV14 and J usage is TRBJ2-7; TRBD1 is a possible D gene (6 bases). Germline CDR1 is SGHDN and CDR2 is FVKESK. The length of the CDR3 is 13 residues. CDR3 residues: CASSTGQYYELYF. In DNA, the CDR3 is TGTGCCAGCAGCACTGGACAGTACTACGAGCTGTACTTC. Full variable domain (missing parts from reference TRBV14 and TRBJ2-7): EAGVTQFPSHSVIEKGQTVTLRCDPISGHDNLYWYRRVMGKEIKFLLHFVKESKQDESGMPNNRFLAERTGGTYSTLKVQPAELEDSGVYFCASSTGQYYELYFGPGTRLTVT.

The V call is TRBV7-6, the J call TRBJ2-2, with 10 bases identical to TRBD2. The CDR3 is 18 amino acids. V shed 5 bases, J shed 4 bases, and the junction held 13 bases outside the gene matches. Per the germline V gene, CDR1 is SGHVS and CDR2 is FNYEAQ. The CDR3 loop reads CASSLHLAGAGATGELFF. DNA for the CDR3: TGTGCCAGCAGCCTCCACCTAGCGGGAGCGGGGGCCACCGGGGAGCTGTTTTTT.

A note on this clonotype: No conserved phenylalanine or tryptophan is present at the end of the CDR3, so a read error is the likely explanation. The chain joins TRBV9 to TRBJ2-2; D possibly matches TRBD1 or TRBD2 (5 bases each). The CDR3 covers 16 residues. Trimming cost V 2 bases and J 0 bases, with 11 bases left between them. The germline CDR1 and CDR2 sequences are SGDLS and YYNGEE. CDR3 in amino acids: CASSVWDGANTGELFS. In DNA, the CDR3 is TGTGCCAGCAGCGTGTGGGACGGCGCGAACACCGGGGAGCTGTTTTCT.

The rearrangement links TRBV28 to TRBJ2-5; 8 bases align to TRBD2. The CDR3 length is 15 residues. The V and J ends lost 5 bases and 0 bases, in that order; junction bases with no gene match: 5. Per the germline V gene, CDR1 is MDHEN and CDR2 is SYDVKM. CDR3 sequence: CASSTGGGYQETQYF. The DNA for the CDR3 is TGTGCCAGCAGTACGGGCGGGGGGTACCAAGAGACCCAGTACTTC.

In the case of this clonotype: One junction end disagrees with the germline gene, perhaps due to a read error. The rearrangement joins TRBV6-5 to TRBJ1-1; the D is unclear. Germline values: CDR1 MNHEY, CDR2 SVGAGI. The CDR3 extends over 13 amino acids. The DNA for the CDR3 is TGTGCCAGCGGTTACTTCCAGAACACTGAAGCTTTGTTT. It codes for CASGYFQNTEALF.

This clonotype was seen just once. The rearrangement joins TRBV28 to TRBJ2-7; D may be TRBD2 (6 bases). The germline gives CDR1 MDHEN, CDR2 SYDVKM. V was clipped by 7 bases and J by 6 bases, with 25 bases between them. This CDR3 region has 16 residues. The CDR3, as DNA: TGTGCCAGCATTTCTCTGGACCTAGCGCCCGGGCGCGAGCAGTACTTC. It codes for CASISLDLAPGREQYF.

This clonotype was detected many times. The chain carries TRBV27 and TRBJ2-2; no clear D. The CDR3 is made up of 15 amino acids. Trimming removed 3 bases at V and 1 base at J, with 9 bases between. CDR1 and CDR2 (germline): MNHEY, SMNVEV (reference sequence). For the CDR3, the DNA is TGTGCCAGCAGTTTTTCCAGCCTGAACACCGGGGAGCTGTTTTTT. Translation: CASSFSSLNTGELFF.

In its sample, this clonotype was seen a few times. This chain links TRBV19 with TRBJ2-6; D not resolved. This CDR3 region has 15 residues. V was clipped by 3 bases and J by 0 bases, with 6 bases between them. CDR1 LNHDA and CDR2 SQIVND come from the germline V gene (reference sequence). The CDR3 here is CASSIFVSGANVLTF. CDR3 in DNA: TGTGCCAGTAGTATTTTTGTCTCTGGGGCCAACGTCCTGACTTTC.